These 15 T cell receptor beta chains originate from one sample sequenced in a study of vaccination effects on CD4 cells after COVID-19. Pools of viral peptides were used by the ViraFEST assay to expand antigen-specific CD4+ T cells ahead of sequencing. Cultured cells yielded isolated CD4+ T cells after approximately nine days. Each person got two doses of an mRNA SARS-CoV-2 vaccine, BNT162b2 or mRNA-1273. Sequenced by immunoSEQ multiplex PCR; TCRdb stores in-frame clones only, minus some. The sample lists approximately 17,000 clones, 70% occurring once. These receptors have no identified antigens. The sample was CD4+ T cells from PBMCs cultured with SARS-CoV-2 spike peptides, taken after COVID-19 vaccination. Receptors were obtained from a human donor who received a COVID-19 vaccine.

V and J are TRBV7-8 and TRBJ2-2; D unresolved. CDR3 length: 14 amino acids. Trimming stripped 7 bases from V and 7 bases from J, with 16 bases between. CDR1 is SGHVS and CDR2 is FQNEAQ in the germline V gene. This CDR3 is CASIIDPWGGELFF. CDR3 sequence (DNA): TGTGCCAGCATCATCGATCCCTGGGGCGGGGAGCTGTTTTTT. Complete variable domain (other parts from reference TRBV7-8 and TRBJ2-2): GAGVSQSPRYKVAKRGQDVALRCDPISGHVSLFWYQQALGQGPEFLTYFQNEAQLDKSGLPSDRFFAERPEGSVSTLKIQRTQQEDSAVYLCASIIDPWGGELFFGEGSRLTVL.

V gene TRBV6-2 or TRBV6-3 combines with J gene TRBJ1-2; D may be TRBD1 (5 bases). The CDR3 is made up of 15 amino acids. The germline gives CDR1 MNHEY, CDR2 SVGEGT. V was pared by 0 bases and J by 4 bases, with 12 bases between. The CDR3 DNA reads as TGTGCCAGCAGTTACTCGAAGGGGTGGCTCTATGGCTACACCTTC. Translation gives CASSYSKGWLYGYTF.

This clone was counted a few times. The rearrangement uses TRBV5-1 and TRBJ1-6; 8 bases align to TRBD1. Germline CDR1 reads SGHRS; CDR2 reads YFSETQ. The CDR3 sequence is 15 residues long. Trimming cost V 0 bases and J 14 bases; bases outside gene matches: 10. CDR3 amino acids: CASSLAGQGAGTLHF. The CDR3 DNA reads TGCGCCAGCAGCTTGGCCGGGCAGGGGGCGGGGACCCTCCACTTT.

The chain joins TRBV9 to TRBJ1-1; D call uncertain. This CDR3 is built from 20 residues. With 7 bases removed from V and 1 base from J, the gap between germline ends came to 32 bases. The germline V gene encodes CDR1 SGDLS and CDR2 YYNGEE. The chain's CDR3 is CASRRPGAPTSVRQNTEAFF. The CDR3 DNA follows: TGTGCCAGCCGCCGTCCCGGTGCCCCCACAAGCGTTAGGCAGAACACTGAAGCTTTCTTT.

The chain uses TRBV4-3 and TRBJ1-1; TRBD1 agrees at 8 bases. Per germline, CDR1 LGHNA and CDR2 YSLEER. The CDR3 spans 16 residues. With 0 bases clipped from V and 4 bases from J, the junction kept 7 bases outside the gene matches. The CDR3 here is CASSQDLWQGATEAFF. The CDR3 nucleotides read TGCGCCAGCAGCCAAGATCTTTGGCAGGGGGCCACTGAAGCTTTCTTT.

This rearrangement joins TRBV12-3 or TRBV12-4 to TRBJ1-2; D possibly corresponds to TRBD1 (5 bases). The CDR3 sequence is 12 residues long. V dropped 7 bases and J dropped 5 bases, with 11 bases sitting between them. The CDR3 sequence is CASIQDGYGYTF. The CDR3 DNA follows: TGTGCCAGCATACAGGACGGATATGGCTACACCTTC.

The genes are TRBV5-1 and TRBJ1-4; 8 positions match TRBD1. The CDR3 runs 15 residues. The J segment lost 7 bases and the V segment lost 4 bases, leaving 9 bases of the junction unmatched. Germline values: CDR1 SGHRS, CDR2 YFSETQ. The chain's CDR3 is CASSPRQGRTEKLFF. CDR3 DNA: TGCGCCAGCAGCCCTCGACAGGGGCGGACTGAAAAACTGTTTTTT.

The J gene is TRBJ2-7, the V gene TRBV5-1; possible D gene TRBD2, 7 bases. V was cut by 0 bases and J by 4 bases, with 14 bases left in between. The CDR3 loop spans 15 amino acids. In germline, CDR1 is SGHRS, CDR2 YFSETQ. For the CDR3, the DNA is TGCGCCAGCAGCTTGGAAGCCGGGGGGCAATACGAGCAGTACTTC. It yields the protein CASSLEAGGQYEQYF. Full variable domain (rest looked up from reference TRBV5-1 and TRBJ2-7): KAGVTQTPRYLIKTRGQQVTLSCSPISGHRSVSWYQQTPGQGLQFLFEYFSETQRNKGNFPGRFSGRQFSNSRSEMNVSTLELGDSALYLCASSLEAGGQYEQYFGPGTRLTVT.

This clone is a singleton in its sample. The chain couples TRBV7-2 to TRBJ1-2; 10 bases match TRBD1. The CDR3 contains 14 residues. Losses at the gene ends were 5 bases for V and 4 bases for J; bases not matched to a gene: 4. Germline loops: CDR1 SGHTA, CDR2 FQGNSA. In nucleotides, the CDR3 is TGTGCCAGCAGCCCTTGGACAGGGGGCTATGGCTACACCTTC. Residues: CASSPWTGGYGYTF.

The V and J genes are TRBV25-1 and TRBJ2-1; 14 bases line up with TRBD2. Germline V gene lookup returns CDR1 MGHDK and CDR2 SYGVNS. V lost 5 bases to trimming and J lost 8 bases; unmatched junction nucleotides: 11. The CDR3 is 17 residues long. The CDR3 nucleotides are TGTGCCAGCAGTCTTCCCCGACTAGCGGGGGGGCCCGATGAGCAGTTCTTC. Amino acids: CASSLPRLAGGPDEQFF.

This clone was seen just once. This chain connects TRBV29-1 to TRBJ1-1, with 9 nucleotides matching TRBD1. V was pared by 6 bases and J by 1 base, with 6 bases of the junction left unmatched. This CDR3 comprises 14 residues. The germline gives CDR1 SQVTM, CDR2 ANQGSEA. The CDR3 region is CSVGQGGGNTEAFF. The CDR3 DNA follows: TGCAGCGTGGGACAGGGCGGGGGGAACACTGAAGCTTTCTTT.

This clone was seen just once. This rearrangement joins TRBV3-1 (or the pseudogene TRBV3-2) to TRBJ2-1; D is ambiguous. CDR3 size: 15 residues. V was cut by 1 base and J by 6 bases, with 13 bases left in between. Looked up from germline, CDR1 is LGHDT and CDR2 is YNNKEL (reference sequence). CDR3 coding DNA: TGTGCCAGCAGCCAAGGCCGACGCCAGACCAATGAGCAGTTCTTC. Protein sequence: CASSQGRRQTNEQFF.

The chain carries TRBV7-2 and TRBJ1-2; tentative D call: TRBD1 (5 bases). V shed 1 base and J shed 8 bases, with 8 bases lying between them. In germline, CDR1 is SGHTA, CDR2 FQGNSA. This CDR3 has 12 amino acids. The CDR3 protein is CASSLGDGGYTF. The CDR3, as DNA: TGTGCCAGCAGCTTAGGGGACGGCGGCTACACCTTC.

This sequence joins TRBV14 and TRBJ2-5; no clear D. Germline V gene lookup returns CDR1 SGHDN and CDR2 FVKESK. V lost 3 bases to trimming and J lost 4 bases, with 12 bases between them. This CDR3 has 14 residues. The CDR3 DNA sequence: TGTGCCAGCAGCCAGTATTCGGCAGGAGAGACCCAGTACTTC. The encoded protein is CASSQYSAGETQYF. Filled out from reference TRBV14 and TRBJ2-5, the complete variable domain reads EAGVTQFPSHSVIEKGQTVTLRCDPISGHDNLYWYRRVMGKEIKFLLHFVKESKQDESGMPNNRFLAERTGGTYSTLKVQPAELEDSGVYFCASSQYSAGETQYFGPGTRLLVL.

The CDR3 DNA follows: TGTGCCAGCAGTGACTCGAGTCAGGGTATCGGCACAGATACGCAGTATTTT. Protein: CASSDSSQGIGTDTQYF. This rearrangement joins TRBV6-4 to TRBJ2-3; possibly TRBD1 for D (5 bases). CDR1 is MRHNA, CDR2 SNTAGT, per germline. V lost 0 bases, J lost 1 base, and 14 bases lay in between. This CDR3 contains 17 residues.